These T cell receptor beta chains were read from a single sample in a study of T cell responses to AZD1222 COVID-19 vaccine. Assay used: immunoSEQ multiplex PCR; TCRdb lists only in-frame clones, some missing. The sample carries 150,000 to 200,000 clones, 92% recorded once. Sequenced here: peripheral blood, sampled 28 days after the second AZD1222 dose. Every receptor here comes from an adult who received the AZD1222 COVID-19 vaccine. The conserved cysteine and the conserved F or W are not part of the CDR3 here.

j_call,v_call,cdr3_aa
TRBJ1-2,TRBV5-1,ASSATNYGYT
TRBJ1-1,TRBV5-4,ASSIGTGGNTEAF
TRBJ2-3,TRBV12-3/TRBV12-4,ASTGGGDTQY
TRBJ1-1,TRBV5-1,ASSLVATGSEAF
TRBJ1-6,TRBV5-6,ASSLGVYNSPLH
TRBJ1-2,TRBV5-1,ASSRDSTPYGYT
TRBJ1-5,TRBV2,ASSEEQDSNQPQH
TRBJ1-5,TRBV20-1,SASSRLSNQPQH
TRBJ1-2,TRBV5-1,ASSRSENYGYT
TRBJ1-6,TRBV5-6,ASSLGQRNSPLH
TRBJ1-5,TRBV10-1,ASSETGNQPQH
TRBJ2-2,TRBV7-9,ASSLGRDGELF